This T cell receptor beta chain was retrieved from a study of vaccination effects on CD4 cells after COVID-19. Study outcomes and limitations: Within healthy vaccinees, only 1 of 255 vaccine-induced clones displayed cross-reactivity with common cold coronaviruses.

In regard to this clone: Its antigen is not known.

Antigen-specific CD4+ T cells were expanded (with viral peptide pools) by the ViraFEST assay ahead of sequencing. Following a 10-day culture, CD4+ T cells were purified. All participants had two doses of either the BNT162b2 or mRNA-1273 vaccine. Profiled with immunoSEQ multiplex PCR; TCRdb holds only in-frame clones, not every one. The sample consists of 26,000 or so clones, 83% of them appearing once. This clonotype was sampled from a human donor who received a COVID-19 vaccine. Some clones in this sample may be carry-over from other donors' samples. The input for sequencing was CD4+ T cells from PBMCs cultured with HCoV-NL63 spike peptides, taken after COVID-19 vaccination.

The CDR3 DNA reads TGTGCCAGTAACTTAGGGGTTGGAAAACTGTTTTTT. The encoded protein is CASNLGVGKLFF. The chain recombines TRBV19 with TRBJ1-4; D might be TRBD1 (5 bases). The CDR3 spans 12 residues. Trimming left V 7 bases short and J 10 bases short, with 13 bases between. Germline CDR1 LNHDA, CDR2 SQIVND (reference sequence).